This T cell receptor beta chain was identified during a study of blood T cell repertoires in COVID-19. On the study more broadly: Italy, Spain and the United States were the sources of the convalescent and acute COVID-19 samples. The cDNA or gDNA used as material had been derived from T cells, B-cell-depleted T cells, or PBMCs.

After removal of 1 base from V and 5 bases from J, the junction contained 7 bases not matched to a gene. The CDR3 sequence is 16 residues long. CDR1 LGHDT and CDR2 YNNKEL come from the germline V gene (reference sequence). Original handling: Reference gene primer amplification gave nucleated cell count estimates. Sequencing was performed with immunoSEQ multiplex PCR; in TCRdb, only in-frame clones are kept and a portion is missing. V, J and clone size derive from that table, while D and trimming were established from the DNA sequence. The data show tens of thousands of clones, more than 75% seen once.

The clonotype comes from an elderly man with active or convalescent COVID-19. The V call is TRBV3-1 (or the pseudogene TRBV3-2), the J call TRBJ2-2, with 7 bases identical to TRBD2. The sample taken for sequencing was peripheral blood. DNA of the CDR3: TGTGCCAGCAGCCAAGGTGGGAGGGGTAAGACCGGGGAGCTGTTTTTT. Residues: CASSQGGRGKTGELFF.